In this sample, the clone carrying this TCR beta chain turned up a few times. These data originate in a study of response to subunit inactivated influenza vaccine. Germline CDR1 is MNHEY and CDR2 is SVGEGT. Trimming cost V 0 bases and J 7 bases; bases outside gene matches: 2. CDR3 length: 16 amino acids. Via MiXCR, TCRdb re-called the RT-PCR reads, giving one row per CDR3 protein. The sample lists approximately 170,000 distinct CDR3 sequences, approximately 12% occurring once. The data were also submitted as part of a second study, on T cells expressing NK-cell markers. That source reports: Generation of TCR beta cDNA was performed by 5'RACE template switching incorporating UMIs.

V gene TRBV6-2 or TRBV6-3 combines with J gene TRBJ2-1; 14 nucleotides align to TRBD2. The sequence was obtained from a man aged 50 to 60 who received an inactivated influenza vaccine. Sequenced here: CD8+ T cells sorted from PBMCs, sampled roughly 12 days after vaccination. The CDR3 bases are TGTGCCAGCAGTTACTCGAGACTAGCGGGGGGGAATGAGCAGTTCTTC. It codes for CASSYSRLAGGNEQFF.